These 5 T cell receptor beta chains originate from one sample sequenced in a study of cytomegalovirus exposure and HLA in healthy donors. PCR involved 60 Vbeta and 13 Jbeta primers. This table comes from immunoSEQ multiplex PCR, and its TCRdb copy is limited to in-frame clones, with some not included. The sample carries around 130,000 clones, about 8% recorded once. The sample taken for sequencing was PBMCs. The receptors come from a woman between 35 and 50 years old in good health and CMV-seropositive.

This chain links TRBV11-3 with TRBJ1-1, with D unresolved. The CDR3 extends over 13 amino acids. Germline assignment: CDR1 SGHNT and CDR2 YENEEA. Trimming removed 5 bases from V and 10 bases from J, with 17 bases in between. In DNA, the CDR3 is TGTGCCAGCAGCGCCCAACTGGGCCAGAGAGCTTTCTTT. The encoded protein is CASSAQLGQRAFF.

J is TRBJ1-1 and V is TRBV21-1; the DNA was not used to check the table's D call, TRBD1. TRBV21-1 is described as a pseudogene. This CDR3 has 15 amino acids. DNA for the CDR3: TGTGCCAGCCAGCAGAGGTCCCAAGGGGACACTGAAGCTTTCTTT. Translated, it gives CASQQRSQGDTEAFF.

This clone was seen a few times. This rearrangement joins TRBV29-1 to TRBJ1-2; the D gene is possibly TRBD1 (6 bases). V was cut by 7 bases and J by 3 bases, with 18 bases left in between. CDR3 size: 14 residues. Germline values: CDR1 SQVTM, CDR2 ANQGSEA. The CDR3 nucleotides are TGCAGCGCCCTACAGGGCCAGCGTTACTATGGCTACACCTTC. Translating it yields CSALQGQRYYGYTF.

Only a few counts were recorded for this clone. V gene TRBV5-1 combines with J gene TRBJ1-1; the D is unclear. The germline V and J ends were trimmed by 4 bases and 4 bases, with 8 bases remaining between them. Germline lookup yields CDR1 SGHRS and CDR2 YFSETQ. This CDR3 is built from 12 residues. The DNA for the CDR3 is TGCGCCAGCAGCCACGGAGGCACTGAAGCTTTCTTT. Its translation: CASSHGGTEAFF. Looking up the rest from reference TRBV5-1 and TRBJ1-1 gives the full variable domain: KAGVTQTPRYLIKTRGQQVTLSCSPISGHRSVSWYQQTPGQGLQFLFEYFSETQRNKGNFPGRFSGRQFSNSRSEMNVSTLELGDSALYLCASSHGGTEAFFGQGTRLTVV.

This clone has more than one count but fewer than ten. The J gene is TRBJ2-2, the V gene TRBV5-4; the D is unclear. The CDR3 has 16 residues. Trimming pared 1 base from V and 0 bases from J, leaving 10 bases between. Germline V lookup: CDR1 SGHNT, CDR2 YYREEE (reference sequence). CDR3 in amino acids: CASSLYPSANTGELFF. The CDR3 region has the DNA TGTGCCAGCAGCTTGTATCCAAGCGCGAACACCGGGGAGCTGTTTTTT.